This TCR beta chain came from a study of blood T cell repertoires in COVID-19. The data were produced by immunoSEQ multiplex PCR, yet TCRdb's version contains in-frame clones alone and is incomplete. Here the sample spans roughly 340,000 clones, more than 75% being singletons. Sequences were obtained from peripheral blood. The clonotype was recovered from a woman aged 18-30 years who had recovered from COVID-19.

Here the CDR3 reads CASSDRGTSTEAFF. As DNA, the CDR3 is TGTGCCAGTAGCGATAGAGGGACTTCCACTGAAGCTTTCTTT. The V and J genes are TRBV19 and TRBJ1-1; tentative D call: TRBD1 (5 bases). Between the trimmed V and J ends, which lost 6 bases and 4 bases, there was a span of 15 bases. This CDR3 has 14 amino acids. Germline V CDR1 and CDR2: LNHDA, SQIVND (reference sequence).